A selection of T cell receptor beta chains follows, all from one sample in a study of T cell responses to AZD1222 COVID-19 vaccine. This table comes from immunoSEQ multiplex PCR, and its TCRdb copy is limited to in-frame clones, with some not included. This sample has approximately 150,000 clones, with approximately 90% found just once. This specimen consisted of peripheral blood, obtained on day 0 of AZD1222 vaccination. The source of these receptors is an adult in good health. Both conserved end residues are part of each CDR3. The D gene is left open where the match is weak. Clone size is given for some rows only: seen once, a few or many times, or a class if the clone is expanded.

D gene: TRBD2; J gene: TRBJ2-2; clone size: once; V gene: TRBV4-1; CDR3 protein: CASSHSGTGELFF; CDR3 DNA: TGCGCCAGCAGCCATAGCGGGACCGGGGAGCTGTTTTTT
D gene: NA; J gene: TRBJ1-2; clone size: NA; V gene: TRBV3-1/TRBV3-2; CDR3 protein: CASSQEVVGRYGYTF; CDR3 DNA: TGTGCCAGCAGCCAAGAGGTCGTGGGGAGGTATGGCTACACCTTC
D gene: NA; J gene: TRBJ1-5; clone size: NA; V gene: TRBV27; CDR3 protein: CASSSGINQPQHF; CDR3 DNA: TGTGCCAGCAGTTCAGGGATCAATCAGCCCCAGCATTTT
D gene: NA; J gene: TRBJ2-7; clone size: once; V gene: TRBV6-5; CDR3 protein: CASSYSGLRTEQYF; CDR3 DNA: TGTGCCAGCAGTTACTCGGGTTTACGGACCGAGCAGTACTTC
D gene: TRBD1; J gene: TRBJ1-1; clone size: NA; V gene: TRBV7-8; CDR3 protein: CASSPLQGTEAFF; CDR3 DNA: TGTGCCAGCAGCCCGTTACAGGGGACTGAAGCTTTCTTT
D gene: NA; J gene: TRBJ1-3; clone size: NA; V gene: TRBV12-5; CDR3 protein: CASGLAHEGNTIYF; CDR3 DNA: TGTGCTAGTGGTTTGGCCCATGAAGGAAACACCATATATTTT
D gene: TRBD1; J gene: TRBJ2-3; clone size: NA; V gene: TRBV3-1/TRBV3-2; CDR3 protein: CATRGGGYDTQYF; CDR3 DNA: TGTGCCACCCGAGGGGGCGGCTATGATACGCAGTATTTT
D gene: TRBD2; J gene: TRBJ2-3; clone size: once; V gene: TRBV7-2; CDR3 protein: CASTPIPGLAGDTQYF; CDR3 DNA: TGTGCCAGCACCCCCATTCCGGGACTAGCGGGAGATACGCAGTATTTT
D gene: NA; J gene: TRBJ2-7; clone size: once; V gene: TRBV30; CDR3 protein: CAWSVSAAYEQYF; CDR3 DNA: TGTGCCTGGAGTGTATCGGCAGCCTACGAGCAGTACTTC
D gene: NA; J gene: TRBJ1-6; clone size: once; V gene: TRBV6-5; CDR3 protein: CASTRGFDSPLHF; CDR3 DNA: TGTGCCAGCACCCGAGGGTTTGATTCACCCCTCCACTTT
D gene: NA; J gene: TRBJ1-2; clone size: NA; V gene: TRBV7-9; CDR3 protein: CASSLDASLRYGYTF; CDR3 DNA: TGTGCCAGCAGCTTAGATGCCTCCCTTAGGTATGGCTACACCTTC
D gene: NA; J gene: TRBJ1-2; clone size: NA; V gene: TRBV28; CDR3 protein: CASSLNGLLAGVDNGYTF; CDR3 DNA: TGTGCCAGCAGTTTAAACGGCTTGTTGGCGGGCGTAGATAATGGCTACACCTTC
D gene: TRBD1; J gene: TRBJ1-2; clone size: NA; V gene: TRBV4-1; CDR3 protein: CASSHSGTGGPPSGYTF; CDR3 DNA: TGCGCCAGCAGCCATTCCGGGACAGGGGGCCCCCCAAGTGGCTACACCTTC
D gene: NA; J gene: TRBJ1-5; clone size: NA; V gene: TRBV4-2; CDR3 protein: CASSQGRGNQPQHF; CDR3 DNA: TGTGCCAGCAGCCAAGGGAGGGGTAATCAGCCCCAGCATTTT
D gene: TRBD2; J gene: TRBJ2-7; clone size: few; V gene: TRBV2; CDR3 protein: CASSEGTSLAGGSYEQYF; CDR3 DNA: TGTGCCAGCAGTGAGGGGACTTCCCTAGCGGGAGGCTCCTACGAGCAGTACTTC
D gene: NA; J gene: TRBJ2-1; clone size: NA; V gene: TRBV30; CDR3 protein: CAWSAVGDAEQFF; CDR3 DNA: TGTGCCTGGAGTGCTGTGGGAGATGCTGAGCAGTTCTTC
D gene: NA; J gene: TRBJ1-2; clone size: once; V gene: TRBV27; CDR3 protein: CASSSAGPNYGYTF; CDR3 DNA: TGTGCCAGCAGTTCGGCGGGGCCTAACTATGGCTACACCTTC
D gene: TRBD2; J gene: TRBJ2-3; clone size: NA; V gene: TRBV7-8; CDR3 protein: CASSSFAGGGDTQYF; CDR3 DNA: TGTGCCAGCAGCTCCTTCGCGGGAGGAGGAGATACGCAGTATTTT
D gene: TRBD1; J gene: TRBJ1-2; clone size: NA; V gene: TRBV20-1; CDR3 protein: CSAQGQGQLF; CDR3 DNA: TGCAGTGCTCAAGGACAGGGGCAACTATTC
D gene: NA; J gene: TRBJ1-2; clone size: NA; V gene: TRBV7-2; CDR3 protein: CASSSLQVGYTF; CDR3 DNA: TGTGCCAGCAGCTCTCTCCAGGTTGGCTACACCTTC
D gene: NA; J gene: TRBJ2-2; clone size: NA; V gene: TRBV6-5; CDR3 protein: CASIGGNTGELFF; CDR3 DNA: TGTGCCAGCATCGGGGGGAACACCGGGGAGCTGTTTTTT
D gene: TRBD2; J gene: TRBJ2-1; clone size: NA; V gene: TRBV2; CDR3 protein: CASSEERGGLNEQFF; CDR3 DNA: TGTGCCAGCAGTGAGGAGCGGGGGGGATTGAATGAGCAGTTCTTC
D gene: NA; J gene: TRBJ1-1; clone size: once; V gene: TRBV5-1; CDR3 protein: CASSLEGSVNTEAFF; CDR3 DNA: TGCGCCAGCAGCTTGGAGGGGTCGGTGAACACTGAAGCTTTCTTT
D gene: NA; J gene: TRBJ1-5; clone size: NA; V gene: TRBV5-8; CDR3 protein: CASSPGRNPGSQHF; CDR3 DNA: TGTGCCAGCAGCCCTGGACGAAATCCGGGCTCCCAGCATTTT
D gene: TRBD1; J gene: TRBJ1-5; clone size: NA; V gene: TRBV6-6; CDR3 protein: CASSYLDRVGDQPQHF; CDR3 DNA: TGTGCCAGCAGTTACTTGGACAGGGTCGGGGATCAGCCCCAGCATTTT
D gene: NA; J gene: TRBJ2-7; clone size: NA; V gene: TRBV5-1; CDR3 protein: CASSLAGSGRKLTYEQYF; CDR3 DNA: TGCGCCAGCAGCTTGGCCGGGTCAGGGAGGAAGTTGACCTACGAGCAGTACTTC
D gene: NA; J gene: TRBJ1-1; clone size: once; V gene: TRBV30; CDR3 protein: CAWSGGRSNTEAFF; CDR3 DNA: TGTGCCTGGAGTGGGGGACGGTCGAACACTGAAGCTTTCTTT
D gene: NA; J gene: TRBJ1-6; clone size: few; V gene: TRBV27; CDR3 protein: CASRPGGNSPLHF; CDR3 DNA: TGTGCCAGCAGACCGGGGGGCAATTCACCCCTCCACTTT
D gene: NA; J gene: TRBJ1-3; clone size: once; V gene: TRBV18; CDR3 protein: CASSPSFAEGNTIYF; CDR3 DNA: TGTGCCAGCTCACCCTCTTTCGCCGAGGGAAACACCATATATTTT
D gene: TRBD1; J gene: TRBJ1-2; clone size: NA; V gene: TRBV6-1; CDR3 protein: CASSEARGQYTNYGYTF; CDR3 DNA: TGTGCCAGCAGTGAAGCGAGGGGACAGTATACTAACTATGGCTACACCTTC
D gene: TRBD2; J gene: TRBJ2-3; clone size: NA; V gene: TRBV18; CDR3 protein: CASSPTPPGTREADTQYF; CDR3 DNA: TGTGCCAGCTCACCAACCCCCCCCGGGACTAGGGAGGCAGATACGCAGTATTTT
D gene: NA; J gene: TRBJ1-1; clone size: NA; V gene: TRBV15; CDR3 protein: CATSRVPDLEMGAFF; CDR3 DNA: TGTGCCACCAGCAGAGTCCCCGACCTTGAGATGGGAGCTTTCTTT
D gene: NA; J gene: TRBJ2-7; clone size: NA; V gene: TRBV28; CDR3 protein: CASSSSYEQYF; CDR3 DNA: TGTGCCAGCAGTTCCTCATACGAGCAGTACTTC
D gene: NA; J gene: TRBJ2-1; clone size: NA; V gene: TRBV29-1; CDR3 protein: CSLTGSPSYNEQFF; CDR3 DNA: TGCAGCCTTACCGGGAGCCCCTCCTACAATGAGCAGTTCTTC
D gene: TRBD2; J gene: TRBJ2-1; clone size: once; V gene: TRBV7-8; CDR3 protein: CASSLSFQAGGYNEQFF; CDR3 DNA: TGTGCCAGCAGCTTATCCTTTCAAGCGGGGGGGTACAATGAGCAGTTCTTC
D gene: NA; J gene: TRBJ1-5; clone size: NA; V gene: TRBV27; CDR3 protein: CASSLSGTYSNQPQHF; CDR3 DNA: TGTGCCAGCAGTTTATCCGGGACATATAGCAATCAGCCCCAGCATTTT
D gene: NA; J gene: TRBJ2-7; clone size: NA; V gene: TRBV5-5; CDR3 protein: CASSLLGGRWSYEQYF; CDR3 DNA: TGTGCCAGCAGCCTCTTGGGGGGCAGGTGGTCCTACGAGCAGTACTTC
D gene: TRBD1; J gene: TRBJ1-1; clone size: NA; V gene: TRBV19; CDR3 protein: CASSIWTGGRIKNTEAFF; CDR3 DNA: TGTGCCAGTAGTATTTGGACAGGGGGACGGATCAAAAACACTGAAGCTTTCTTT
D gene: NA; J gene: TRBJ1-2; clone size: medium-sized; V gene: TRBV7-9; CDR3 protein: CASSRQALTNYGYTF; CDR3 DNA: TGTGCCAGCAGTCGACAGGCCCTTACTAACTATGGCTACACCTTC
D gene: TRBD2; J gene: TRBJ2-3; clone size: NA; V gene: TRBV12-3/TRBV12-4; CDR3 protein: CATSGGVTDTQYF; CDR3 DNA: TGTGCAACCTCCGGGGGGGTAACAGATACGCAGTATTTT
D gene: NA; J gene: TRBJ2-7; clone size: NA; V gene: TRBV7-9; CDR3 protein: CASSLLDSPYEQYF; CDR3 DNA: TGTGCCAGCAGCCTTTTAGACAGCCCCTACGAGCAGTACTTC
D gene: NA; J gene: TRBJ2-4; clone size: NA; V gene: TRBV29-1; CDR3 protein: CSVAPGGRAKNIQYF; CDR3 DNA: TGCAGCGTTGCCCCTGGTGGGCGAGCCAAAAACATTCAGTACTTC
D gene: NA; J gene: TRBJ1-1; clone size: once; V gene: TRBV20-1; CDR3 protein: CSASRGGTEAFF; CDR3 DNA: TGCAGTGCTAGTCGGGGGGGTACTGAAGCTTTCTTT
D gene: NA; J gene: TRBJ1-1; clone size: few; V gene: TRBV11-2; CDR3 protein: CASSLMGFTEAFF; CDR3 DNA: TGTGCCAGCAGCTTAATGGGGTTTACTGAAGCTTTCTTT
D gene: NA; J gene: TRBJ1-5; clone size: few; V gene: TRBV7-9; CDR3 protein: CASSNQDRSNQPQHF; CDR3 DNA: TGTGCCAGCAGCAATCAGGACAGATCCAATCAGCCCCAGCATTTT
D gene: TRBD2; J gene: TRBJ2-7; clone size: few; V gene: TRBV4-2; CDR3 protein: CASSQALAGTYEQYF; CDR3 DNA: TGTGCCAGCAGCCAAGCACTAGCGGGAACCTACGAGCAGTACTTC
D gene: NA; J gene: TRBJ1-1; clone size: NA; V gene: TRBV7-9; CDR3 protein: CASSPLAGTEAFF; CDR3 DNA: TGTGCCAGCAGCCCACTCGCAGGCACTGAAGCTTTCTTT
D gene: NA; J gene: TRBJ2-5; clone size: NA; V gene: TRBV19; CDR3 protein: CASSGLEGETQYF; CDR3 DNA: TGTGCCAGTAGTGGACTTGAAGGAGAGACCCAGTACTTC
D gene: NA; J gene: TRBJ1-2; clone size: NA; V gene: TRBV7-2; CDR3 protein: CASSSNYGYTF; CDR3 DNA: TGTGCCAGCAGCAGTAACTATGGCTACACCTTC
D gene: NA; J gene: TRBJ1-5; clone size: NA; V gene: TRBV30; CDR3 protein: CAWSGVGGSEPQHF; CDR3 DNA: TGTGCCTGGAGTGGTGTCGGGGGCTCGGAGCCCCAGCATTTT
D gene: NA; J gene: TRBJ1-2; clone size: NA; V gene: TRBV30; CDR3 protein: CAWSDGRDGYTF; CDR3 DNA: TGTGCCTGGAGCGACGGAAGAGATGGCTACACCTTC